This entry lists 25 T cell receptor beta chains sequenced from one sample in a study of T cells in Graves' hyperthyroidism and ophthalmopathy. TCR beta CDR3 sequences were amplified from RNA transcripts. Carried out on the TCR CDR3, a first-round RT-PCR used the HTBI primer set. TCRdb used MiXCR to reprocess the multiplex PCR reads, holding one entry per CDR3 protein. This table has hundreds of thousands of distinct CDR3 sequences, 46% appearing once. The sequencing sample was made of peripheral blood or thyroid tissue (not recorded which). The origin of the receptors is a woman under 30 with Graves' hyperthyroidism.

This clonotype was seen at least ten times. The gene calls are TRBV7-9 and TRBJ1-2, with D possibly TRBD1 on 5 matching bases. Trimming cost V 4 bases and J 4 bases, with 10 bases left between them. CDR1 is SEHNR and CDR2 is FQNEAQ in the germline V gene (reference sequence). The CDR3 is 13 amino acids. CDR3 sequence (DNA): TGTGCCAGCAGCTCGACAGTACCCTATGGCTACACCTTC. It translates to CASSSTVPYGYTF.

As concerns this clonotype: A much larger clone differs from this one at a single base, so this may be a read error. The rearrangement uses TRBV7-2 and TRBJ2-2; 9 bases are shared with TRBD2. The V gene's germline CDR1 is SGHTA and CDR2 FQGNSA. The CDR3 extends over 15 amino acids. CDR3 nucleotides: TGTGCCGGCAGCCTTAGCGGGAGCGGTGGCGGGGAGCTGTTTTTT. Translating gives CAGSLSGSGGGELFF.

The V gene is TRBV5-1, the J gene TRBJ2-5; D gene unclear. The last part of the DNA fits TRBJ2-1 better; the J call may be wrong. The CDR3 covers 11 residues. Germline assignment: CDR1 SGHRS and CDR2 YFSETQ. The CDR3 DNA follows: TGCGCCAGCAGCTCGTCTACTGAGCAGTTCTTC. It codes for CASSSSTEQFF.

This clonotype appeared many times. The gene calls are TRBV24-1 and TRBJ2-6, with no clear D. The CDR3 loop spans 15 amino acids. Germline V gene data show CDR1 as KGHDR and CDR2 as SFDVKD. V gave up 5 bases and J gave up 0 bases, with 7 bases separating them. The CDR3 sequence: CATSGRISGANVLTF. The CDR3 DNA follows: TGTGCCACCAGTGGGCGGATCTCTGGGGCCAACGTCCTGACTTTC.

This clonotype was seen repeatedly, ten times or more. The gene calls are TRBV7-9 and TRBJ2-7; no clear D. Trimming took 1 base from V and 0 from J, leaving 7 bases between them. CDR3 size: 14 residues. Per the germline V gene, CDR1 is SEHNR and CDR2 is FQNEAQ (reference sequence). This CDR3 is CASSLDGNSYEQYF. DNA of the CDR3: TGTGCCAGCAGCTTAGACGGAAACTCCTACGAGCAGTACTTC.

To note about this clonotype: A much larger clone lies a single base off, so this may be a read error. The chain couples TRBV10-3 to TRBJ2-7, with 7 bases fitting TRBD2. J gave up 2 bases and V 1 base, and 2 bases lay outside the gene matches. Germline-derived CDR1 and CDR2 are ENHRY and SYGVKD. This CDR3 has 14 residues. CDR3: CAISEWEGPYEQYF. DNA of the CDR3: TGTGCCATCAGTGAGTGGGAGGGCCCCTACGAGCAGTACTTC.

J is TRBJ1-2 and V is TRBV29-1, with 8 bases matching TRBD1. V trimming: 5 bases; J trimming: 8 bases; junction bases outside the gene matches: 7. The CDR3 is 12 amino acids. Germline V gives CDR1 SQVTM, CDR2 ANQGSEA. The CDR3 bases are TGCAGCGTTTCGACAGGGGACCGCGGCTACACCTTC. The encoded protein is CSVSTGDRGYTF.

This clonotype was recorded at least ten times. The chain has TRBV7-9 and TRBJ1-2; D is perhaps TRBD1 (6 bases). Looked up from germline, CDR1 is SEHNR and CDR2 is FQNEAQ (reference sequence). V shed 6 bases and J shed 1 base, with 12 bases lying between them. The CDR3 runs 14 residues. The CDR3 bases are TGTGCCAGCAGGTTACAGGGACTTAACTATGGCTACACCTTC. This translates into CASRLQGLNYGYTF.

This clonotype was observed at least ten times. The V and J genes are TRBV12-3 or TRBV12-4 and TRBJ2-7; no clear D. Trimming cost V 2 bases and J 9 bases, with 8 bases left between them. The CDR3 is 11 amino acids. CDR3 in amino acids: CASSLTLGQYF. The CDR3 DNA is TGTGCCAGCAGTTTAACCCTCGGGCAGTACTTC.

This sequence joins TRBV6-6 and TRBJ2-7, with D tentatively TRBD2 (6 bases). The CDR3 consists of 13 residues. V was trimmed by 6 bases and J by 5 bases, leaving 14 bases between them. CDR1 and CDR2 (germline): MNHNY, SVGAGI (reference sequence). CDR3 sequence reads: CASSRLGGNEQYF. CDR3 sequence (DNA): TGTGCCAGCAGCCGCCTTGGGGGGAACGAGCAGTACTTC.

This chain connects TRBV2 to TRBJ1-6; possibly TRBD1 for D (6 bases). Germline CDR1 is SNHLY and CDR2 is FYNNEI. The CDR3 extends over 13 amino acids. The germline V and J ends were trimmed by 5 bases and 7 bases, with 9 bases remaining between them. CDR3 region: CASSNQGNSPLHF. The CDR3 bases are TGTGCCAGCAGTAATCAGGGGAATTCACCCCTCCACTTT. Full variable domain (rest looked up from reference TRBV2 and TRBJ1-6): EPEVTQTPSHQVTQMGQEVILRCVPISNHLYFYWYRQILGQKVEFLVSFYNNEISEKSEIFDDQFSVERPDGSNFTLKIRSTKLEDSAMYFCASSNQGNSPLHFGNGTRLTVT.

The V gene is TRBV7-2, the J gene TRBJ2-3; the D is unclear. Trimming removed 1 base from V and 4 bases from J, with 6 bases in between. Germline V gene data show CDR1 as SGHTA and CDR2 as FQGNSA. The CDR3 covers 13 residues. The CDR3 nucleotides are TGTGCCAGCAGCTTAGGCCAGGCAGATACGCAGTATTTT. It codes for CASSLGQADTQYF.

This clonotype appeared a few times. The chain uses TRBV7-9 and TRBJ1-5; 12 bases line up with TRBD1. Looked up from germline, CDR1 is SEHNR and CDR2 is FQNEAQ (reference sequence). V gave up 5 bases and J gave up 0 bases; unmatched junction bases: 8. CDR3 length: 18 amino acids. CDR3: CASSPGTGGPLSNQPQHF. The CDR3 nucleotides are TGTGCCAGCAGCCCCGGGACAGGGGGCCCCCTTAGCAATCAGCCCCAGCATTTT.

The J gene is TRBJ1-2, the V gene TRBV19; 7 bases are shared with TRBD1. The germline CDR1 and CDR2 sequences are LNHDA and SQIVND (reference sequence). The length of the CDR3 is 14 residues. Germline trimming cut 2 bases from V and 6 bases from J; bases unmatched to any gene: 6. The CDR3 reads CASSIQGVFHGYTF. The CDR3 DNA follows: TGTGCCAGTAGTATACAGGGGGTTTTCCATGGCTACACCTTC.

CDR3 protein: CSVEGHDRAYEQYF. The CDR3 DNA sequence: TGCAGCGTTGAAGGACACGACAGAGCCTACGAGCAGTACTTC. The chain recombines TRBV29-1 with TRBJ2-7; possibly TRBD1 for D (5 bases). The CDR3 runs to 14 residues. V was pared by 1 base and J by 2 bases, with 12 bases between. Germline CDR1 SQVTM, CDR2 ANQGSEA.

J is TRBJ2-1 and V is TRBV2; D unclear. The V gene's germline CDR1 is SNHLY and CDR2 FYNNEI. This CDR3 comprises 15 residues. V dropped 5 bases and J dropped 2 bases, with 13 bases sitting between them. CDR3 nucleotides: TGTGCCAGCAGTTCCGGGCAGCAGGCCTACAATGAGCAGTTCTTC. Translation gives CASSSGQQAYNEQFF.

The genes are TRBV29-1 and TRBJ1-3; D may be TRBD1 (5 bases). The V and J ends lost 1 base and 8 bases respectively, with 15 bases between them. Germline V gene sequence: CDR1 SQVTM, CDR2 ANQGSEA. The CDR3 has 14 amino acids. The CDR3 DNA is TGCAGCGTTGAAGGGGGATCGGGGACGTACACCATATATTTT. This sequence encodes CSVEGGSGTYTIYF.

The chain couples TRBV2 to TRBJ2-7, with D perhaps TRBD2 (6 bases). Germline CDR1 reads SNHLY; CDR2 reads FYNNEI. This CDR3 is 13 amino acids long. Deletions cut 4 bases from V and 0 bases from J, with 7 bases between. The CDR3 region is CASSGTTSYEQYF. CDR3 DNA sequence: TGTGCCAGCAGTGGGACTACCTCCTACGAGCAGTACTTC.

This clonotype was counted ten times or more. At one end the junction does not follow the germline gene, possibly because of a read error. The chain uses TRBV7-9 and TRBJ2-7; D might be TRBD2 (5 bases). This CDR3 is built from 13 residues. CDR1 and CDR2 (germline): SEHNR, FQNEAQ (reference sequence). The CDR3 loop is CASSHRRAYGQYF. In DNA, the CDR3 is TGTGCCAGCAGCCATCGGCGGGCCTACGGGCAGTACTTC.

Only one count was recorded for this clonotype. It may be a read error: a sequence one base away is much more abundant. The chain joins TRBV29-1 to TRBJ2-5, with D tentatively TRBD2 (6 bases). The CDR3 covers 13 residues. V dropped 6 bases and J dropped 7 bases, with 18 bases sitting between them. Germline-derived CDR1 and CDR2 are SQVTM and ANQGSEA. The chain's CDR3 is CSVTGTYKGTQYF. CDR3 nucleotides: TGCAGCGTGACCGGGACTTATAAAGGGACCCAGTACTTC.

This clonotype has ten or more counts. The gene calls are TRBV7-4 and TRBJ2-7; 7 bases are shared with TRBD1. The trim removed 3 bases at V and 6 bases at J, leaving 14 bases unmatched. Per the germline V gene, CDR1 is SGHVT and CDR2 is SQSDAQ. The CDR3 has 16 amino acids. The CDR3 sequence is CASSLSRQGVGGEQYF. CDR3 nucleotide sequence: TGTGCCAGCAGCTTGAGCCGTCAGGGGGTCGGTGGCGAGCAGTACTTC.

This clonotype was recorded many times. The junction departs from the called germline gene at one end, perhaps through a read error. CDR3 coding DNA: TGCAGTGCTGGAGACAGGAGTCAGCCCCAGCATTTT. This gives the protein CSAGDRSQPQHF. The chain links TRBV20-1 to TRBJ1-5, with D possibly matching TRBD1 (6 bases). The CDR3 totals 12 residues. Germline V gene data show CDR1 as DFQATT and CDR2 as SNEGSKA (reference sequence).

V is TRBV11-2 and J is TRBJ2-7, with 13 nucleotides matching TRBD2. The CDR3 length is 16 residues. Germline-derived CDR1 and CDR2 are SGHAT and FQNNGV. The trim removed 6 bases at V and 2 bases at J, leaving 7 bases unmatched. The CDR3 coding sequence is TGTGCCAGCAGTTTGCAAGGGACTAGCGGGGCCTACGAGCAGTACTTC. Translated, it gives CASSLQGTSGAYEQYF.

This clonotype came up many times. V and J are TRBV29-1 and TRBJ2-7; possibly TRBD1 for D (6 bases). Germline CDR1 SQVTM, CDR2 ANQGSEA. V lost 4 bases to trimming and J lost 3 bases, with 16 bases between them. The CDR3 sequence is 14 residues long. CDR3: CSVADPGQDYEQYF. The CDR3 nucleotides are TGCAGCGTTGCGGACCCGGGACAAGACTACGAGCAGTACTTC.

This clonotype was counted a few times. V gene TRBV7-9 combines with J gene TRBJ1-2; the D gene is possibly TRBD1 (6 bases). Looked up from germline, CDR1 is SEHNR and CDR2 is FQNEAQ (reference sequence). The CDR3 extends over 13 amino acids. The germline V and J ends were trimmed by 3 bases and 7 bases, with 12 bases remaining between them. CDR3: CASSLEQGSGYTF. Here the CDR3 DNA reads TGTGCCAGCAGCTTGGAACAGGGATCTGGCTACACCTTC.